The next 14 T cell receptor beta chains were all read from a single sample in a study of patients and donors after allogeneic stem cell transplantation (dated by TCRdb to about 2020). The library was made by RT-PCR. Instrument used: NextSeq 550. Starting from the raw public reads, TCRdb applied fastp trimming at Q25, assembled clones with MiXCR and retained in-frame beta chains. CDR3 protein sequences are deduplicated, and each keeps its most common genes and DNA. The sample contains about 960,000 distinct CDR3 sequences, 18% of them found a single time. Of the sample, 5% to 6.5% is held by the ten largest clones. The sample comprised blood, either unsorted or a sorted T cell fraction (not recorded which). The receptors shown here come from a human donor who was either an allogeneic HSCT recipient or a stem cell or donor lymphocyte infusion donor (not recorded which). It is not recorded whose cells these are; they may come from a transplant donor.

V usage is TRBV18 and J usage is TRBJ2-1; a possible D gene is TRBD2 (6 bases). Germline V lookup: CDR1 KGHSH, CDR2 LQKENI. The CDR3 sequence is 17 residues long. The V and J ends lost 1 base and 5 bases respectively, with 18 bases between them. The CDR3 is CASSPRLSGLVDNEQFF. CDR3 DNA sequence: TGTGCCAGCTCACCACGACTGAGCGGGTTGGTTGACAATGAGCAGTTCTTC.

This clonotype has a handful of counts. The V gene is TRBV18, the J gene TRBJ2-2; D unclear. This CDR3 region has 16 residues. The V gene's germline CDR1 is KGHSH and CDR2 LQKENI. Deletions cut 2 bases from V and 1 base from J, with 11 bases between. The CDR3 DNA is TGTGCCAGCTCACCAGTAGGAAAGGGGAACACCGGGGAGCTGTTTTTT. Translation: CASSPVGKGNTGELFF.

The J gene is TRBJ2-1, the V gene TRBV20-1, with D perhaps TRBD1 or TRBD2 (5 bases each). V lost 6 bases and J lost 5, with 17 bases in between. From germline, CDR1 is DFQATT and CDR2 SNEGSKA (reference sequence). CDR3 length equals 14 residues. This chain's CDR3 is CSAPGTLGNNEQFF. For the CDR3, the DNA is TGCAGTGCGCCCGGGACCCTAGGGAACAATGAGCAGTTCTTC.

This clonotype was seen a few times. The chain has TRBV20-1 and TRBJ1-3; 9 positions match TRBD1. V shed 6 bases and J 0 bases; nucleotides not matched to a gene: 6. Germline V CDR1 and CDR2: DFQATT, SNEGSKA (reference sequence). The CDR3 sequence is 15 residues long. In DNA form, the CDR3 reads TGCAGTGCCATACAGGGGGCCCACTCTGGAAACACCATATATTTT. Translated: CSAIQGAHSGNTIYF.

This clonotype has more than one count but fewer than ten. This chain links TRBV10-3 with TRBJ2-2; the D is unclear. Trimming cost V 4 bases and J 4 bases, with 1 base left between them. The germline V gene encodes CDR1 ENHRY and CDR2 SYGVKD. CDR3 length equals 11 residues. The CDR3 DNA sequence: TGTGCCATCAGTGTCACCGGGGAGCTGTTTTTT. Protein sequence: CAISVTGELFF.

This clonotype was counted at least ten times. The chain joins TRBV5-1 to TRBJ2-1; either TRBD1 or TRBD2 may fit D (5 bases each). Germline V gene data show CDR1 as SGHRS and CDR2 as YFSETQ. The ends were cut back, 1 base at V and 10 bases at J, with 12 bases in the middle. The CDR3 covers 13 residues. The CDR3 region has the DNA TGCGCCAGCAGCTTGAACTCCTGGGGGGAGCAGTTCTTC. The encoded protein is CASSLNSWGEQFF.

This clonotype was observed a handful of times. This chain uses TRBV7-8 with TRBJ1-1; TRBD1 is a possible D gene (6 bases). V lost 2 bases and J 3 bases, leaving 19 bases between the germline ends. Germline loops: CDR1 SGHVS, CDR2 FQNEAQ. CDR3 length: 17 amino acids. CDR3 DNA sequence: TGTGCCAGCAGCTTACGCCTCAGGGGCAGGGCGGACACTGAAGCTTTCTTT. Its translation: CASSLRLRGRADTEAFF.

This clonotype was recorded a few times. V gene TRBV6-5 combines with J gene TRBJ2-2; D ambiguous. Trimming removed 0 bases from V and 5 bases from J, with 10 bases in between. CDR1 is MNHEY and CDR2 is SVGAGI in the germline V gene. This CDR3 comprises 15 residues. Here the CDR3 reads CASSYSTLGTGELFF. The CDR3 DNA is TGTGCCAGCAGTTACTCTACTTTGGGGACCGGGGAGCTGTTTTTT.

This clonotype has more than one count but fewer than ten. The gene calls are TRBV3-1 and TRBJ2-2; 7 bases agree with TRBD1. J gave up 2 bases and V 5 bases, and 14 bases lay outside the gene matches. The CDR3 is 18 amino acids. Germline lookup yields CDR1 LGHDT and CDR2 YNNKEL (reference sequence). The CDR3 loop reads CASSSQGDSYFNTGELFF. The CDR3 coding sequence is TGTGCCAGCAGCTCCCAGGGGGACAGCTACTTCAACACCGGGGAGCTGTTTTTT.

In its sample, this clonotype was seen a few times. The CDR3 region is CSAEKRTSGRVHPDTQYF. In DNA, the CDR3 is TGCAGTGCTGAGAAACGTACTAGCGGGAGGGTTCATCCAGATACGCAGTATTTT. The chain carries TRBV20-1 and TRBJ2-3; 13 positions agree with TRBD2. J lost 4 bases, V lost 5 bases, and 15 bases had no gene match. The CDR3 contains 18 residues. The germline V gene encodes CDR1 DFQATT and CDR2 SNEGSKA (reference sequence).

This chain links TRBV30 with TRBJ1-2; D is perhaps TRBD1 (5 bases). CDR1 GTSNPN and CDR2 SVGIG come from the germline V gene (reference sequence). V lost 5 bases, J lost 6 bases, and 13 bases lay in between. The CDR3 loop spans 12 amino acids. CDR3: CAWGSGRNGYTF. CDR3 nucleotides: TGTGCCTGGGGTTCAGGGCGAAATGGCTACACCTTC.

The gene calls are TRBV6-2 or TRBV6-3 and TRBJ2-2; 10 nucleotides match TRBD1. CDR3 length: 15 amino acids. The junction had 4 bases not matched to a gene; V was cut back by 6 bases and J by 3 bases. The germline gives CDR1 MNHEY, CDR2 SVGEGT. The CDR3 DNA is TGTGCCAGCAGGACAGGGGGCCGGGACACCGGGGAGCTGTTTTTT. It yields the protein CASRTGGRDTGELFF.

At least ten counts were recorded for this clonotype. The chain couples TRBV7-9 to TRBJ2-7, with 9 bases fitting TRBD1. There are 12 residues in the CDR3. The V and J ends lost 5 bases and 7 bases, in that order; junction bases with no gene match: 3. Germline V gene lookup returns CDR1 SEHNR and CDR2 FQNEAQ (reference sequence). CDR3 amino acids: CASSLTGGEQYF. The CDR3 DNA is TGTGCCAGCAGCCTGACAGGGGGTGAGCAGTACTTC.

This rearrangement joins TRBV5-8 to TRBJ1-2; D is undetermined. This CDR3 comprises 15 residues. Per germline, CDR1 SGHTS and CDR2 YDEGEE. Between the trimmed V and J ends, which lost 2 bases and 6 bases, there was a span of 17 bases. CDR3 protein: CASSFNGWAGDGYTF. The CDR3 region has the DNA TGTGCCAGCAGCTTTAATGGATGGGCCGGAGATGGCTACACCTTC. Full variable domain (remainder filled in from reference TRBV5-8 and TRBJ1-2): EAGVTQSPTHLIKTRGQQATLRCSPISGHTSVYWYQQALGLGLQFLLWYDEGEERNRGNFPPRFSGRQFPNYSSELNVNALELEDSALYLCASSFNGWAGDGYTFGSGTRLTVV.